This TCR beta chain came from a study of persistence of HIV-infected CD4 T cells. Nonspecific anti-CD3/anti-CD28 bead stimulation represents the broad CD4+ T cell repertoire. Sorting of responding CD4+ T cells relied on upregulated CD40 ligand together with CD69. Donors had CD4+ T cell counts above 400 cells/uL and were CMV-seropositive. CD8-depleted PBMCs were stimulated 15 to 20 hours with anti-CD28/CD49d costimulation, CD40-blocking antibody and enfuvirtide. Sequencing used immunoSEQ version 4 in survey mode. Clones were sequenced by immunoSEQ multiplex PCR, and TCRdb holds only the in-frame ones, with some missing. The table lists around 45,000 clones, approximately 93% of them singletons. Per germline, CDR1 MNHEY and CDR2 SMNVEV (reference sequence). Trimming removed 8 bases at V and 2 bases at J, with 12 bases between. The CDR3 totals 14 residues. Notes on this clone: Its antigen is undetermined.

This sample comprised CD4+ T cells sorted from PBMCs after approximately 19-hour stimulation, obtained from a patient who received antiretroviral therapy. The origin of this receptor is an adult man with HIV who was CMV-seropositive. The J gene is TRBJ2-2, the V gene TRBV27; D unclear. CDR3 in DNA: TGTGCCAGCGGGCCTCGCCTTAACACCGGGGAGCTGTTTTTT. The encoded protein is CASGPRLNTGELFF.